This T cell receptor (beta chain) was identified in a study of control samples from healthy donors and cancer patients. Trimming cost V 1 base and J 4 bases, with 10 bases left between them. This CDR3 has 14 amino acids. Germline lookup yields CDR1 MDHEN and CDR2 SYDVKM. Assay used: immunoSEQ multiplex PCR; TCRdb lists only in-frame clones, some missing. This table holds 100,000 or so clones, 90% to 95% found once. This receptor was obtained from a woman between 18 and 29 years old in good health. The chain joins TRBV28 to TRBJ1-1; D is unclear. Sequenced sample: blood. The DNA for the CDR3 is TGTGCCAGCAGTTTATACGGGTTCGGCACTGAAGCTTTCTTT. Translation gives CASSLYGFGTEAFF.